One sample yielded the 20 T cell receptor beta chains listed below, sequenced in a study of control samples from healthy donors and cancer patients. Profiling relied on immunoSEQ multiplex PCR, and the TCRdb table lists in-frame clones only, not all of them. The sample has about 98,000 clones, roughly 78% seen once. The sequenced material came from blood. These receptors came from a man aged 60 to 69 in good health.

The chain uses TRBV28 and TRBJ2-1; 10 bases fit TRBD2. Trimming cost V 9 bases and J 6 bases; bases outside gene matches: 14. This CDR3 region has 16 residues. Per germline, CDR1 MDHEN and CDR2 SYDVKM. Here the CDR3 DNA reads TGTGCCAGTATTATAGCGGGAGGTCTCAAGGGCAATGAGCAGTTCTTC. Encoded protein: CASIIAGGLKGNEQFF.

This rearrangement joins TRBV5-1 to TRBJ1-6, with TRBD1 identical over 9 bases. The CDR3 is 14 amino acids. V was clipped by 4 bases and J by 8 bases; unmatched bases: 4. The germline gives CDR1 SGHRS, CDR2 YFSETQ. CDR3 coding DNA: TGCGCCAGCAGCCTGCGGACAGGGGATTCACCCCTCCACTTT. The encoded protein is CASSLRTGDSPLHF.

This sequence joins TRBV12-2 and TRBJ2-1; the D call of TRBD2 is as the table states it, not checked on the DNA. TRBV12-2 is flagged as a pseudogene. The CDR3 extends over 17 amino acids. The CDR3 here is CASRLDLRDSQTYEQFF. The DNA of the CDR3 is TGTGCAAGTCGCTTAGACCTTAGGGACTCTCAGACATATGAGCAGTTCTTC.

The V gene is TRBV6-6, the J gene TRBJ1-3; D not resolved. Trimming pared 7 bases from V and 3 bases from J, leaving 1 base between. The length of the CDR3 is 10 residues. Germline V gene sequence: CDR1 MNHNY, CDR2 SVGAGI (reference sequence). In DNA, the CDR3 is TGTGCCAGCAATGGAAACACCATATATTTT. This codes for CASNGNTIYF.

The chain combines TRBV19 with TRBJ1-3; D gene uncertain. The CDR3 loop spans 13 amino acids. Trimming took off 3 bases at V and 12 bases at J, with 15 bases between the two ends. The germline V gene has CDR1 LNHDA and CDR2 SQIVND (reference sequence). In DNA form, the CDR3 reads TGTGCCAGTAGTATGAGGACGGGGTATGGCATATATTTT. It specifies CASSMRTGYGIYF.

The chain has TRBV7-9 and TRBJ2-7; 10 nucleotides line up with TRBD1. The germline CDR1 and CDR2 sequences are SEHNR and FQNEAQ (reference sequence). V dropped 6 bases and J dropped 0; count of bases not matched to a gene: 5. The CDR3 is 15 residues long. The CDR3 region is CASRRRTGGSYEQYF. The CDR3 DNA is TGTGCCAGCAGGCGTAGGACAGGGGGCTCCTACGAGCAGTACTTC.

The chain combines TRBV4-1 with TRBJ2-7; no clear D gene. CDR3 length: 13 amino acids. The germline gives CDR1 MGHRA, CDR2 YSYEKL. The germline V and J ends were trimmed by 2 bases and 6 bases, with 11 bases remaining between them. The CDR3 spells CASSQSPPVEQYF. CDR3 bases: TGCGCCAGCAGCCAATCTCCCCCGGTCGAGCAGTACTTC.

V is TRBV21-1 and J is TRBJ2-7; TRBD1, the table's D call, was not compared with the DNA. TRBV21-1 is an annotated pseudogene. The CDR3 is made up of 18 amino acids. The CDR3 nucleotides read TGTGCCAGCAGCACAAGTGGAAGCGCGGGGGACAGGGCGGGCGAGCAGTACTTC. It specifies CASSTSGSAGDRAGEQYF.

The CDR3 DNA reads TGTGCCACCAGCATTAGAGGTGGAGATACGCAGTATTTT. This codes for CATSIRGGDTQYF. The chain has TRBV15 and TRBJ2-3; no clear D. Germline CDR1 LNHNV, CDR2 YYDKDF (reference sequence). The CDR3 consists of 13 residues. The V and J ends lost 4 bases and 5 bases respectively, with 10 bases between them. Full variable domain (rest looked up from reference TRBV15 and TRBJ2-3): DAMVIQNPRYQVTQFGKPVTLSCSQTLNHNVMYWYQQKSSQAPKLLFHYYDKDFNNEADTPDNFQSRRPNTSFCFLDIRSPGLGDTAMYLCATSIRGGDTQYFGPGTRLTVL.

The chain carries TRBV19 and TRBJ1-3; D is unclear. In germline, CDR1 is LNHDA, CDR2 SQIVND (reference sequence). Trimming took 3 bases from V and 6 from J, leaving 9 bases between them. The CDR3 contains 13 residues. The CDR3 loop is CASSIRESNTIYF. In nucleotides, the CDR3 is TGTGCCAGTAGTATCCGGGAGTCAAACACCATATATTTT.

The chain joins TRBV11-2 to TRBJ2-3; D not certain. The CDR3 runs 13 residues. Germline CDR1 is SGHAT and CDR2 is FQNNGV. Trimming took 4 bases from V and 2 from J, leaving 7 bases between them. The CDR3 nucleotides read TGTGCCAGCAGCTCGCACAACACAGATACGCAGTATTTT. It codes for CASSSHNTDTQYF.

This clone was detected only a few times. The chain carries TRBV9 and TRBJ2-6; the match to TRBD1 covers 8 bases. Germline V gene lookup returns CDR1 SGDLS and CDR2 YYNGEE. V trimming: 6 bases; J trimming: 4 bases; junction bases outside the gene matches: 6. The CDR3 length is 15 residues. CDR3 in DNA: TGTGCCAGCAACGCCAGGGGGCTCGGGGCCAACGTCCTGACTTTC. Translating gives CASNARGLGANVLTF.

The gene calls are TRBV3-1 (or the pseudogene TRBV3-2) and TRBJ2-7, with D perhaps being TRBD1 or TRBD2 (5 bases each). Trimming took 4 bases from V and 3 from J, leaving 16 bases between them. CDR1 and CDR2 (germline): LGHDT, YNNKEL (reference sequence). The CDR3 runs 15 residues. CDR3 in DNA: TGTGCCAGCAGCCCAAGTCTTGGGGGTCGCTACGAGCAGTACTTC. Translated: CASSPSLGGRYEQYF.

This chain links TRBV11-2 with TRBJ2-5; the D call may be TRBD1 or TRBD2 (5 bases each). Germline V CDR1 and CDR2: SGHAT, FQNNGV. V lost 5 bases, J lost 5 bases, and 12 bases lay in between. This CDR3 comprises 13 residues. The CDR3 nucleotides are TGTGCCAGCAGCCTTGAGTGGGGGGAGACCCAGTACTTC. Amino acids: CASSLEWGETQYF.

The rearrangement links TRBV6-1 to TRBJ2-7, with D unresolved. This CDR3 has 14 amino acids. Germline CDR1 and CDR2: MNHNS and SASEGT. V was cut by 1 base and J by 5 bases, with 12 bases left in between. CDR3 sequence (DNA): TGTGCCAGCAGTGAAGGGCCCGCCAGCCACGAGCAGTACTTC. Translation gives CASSEGPASHEQYF.

This clone has a handful of counts. This chain joins TRBV18 and TRBJ1-6, with 10 bases identical to TRBD1. The trim removed 6 bases at V and 10 bases at J, leaving 12 bases unmatched. The CDR3 sequence is 16 residues long. From germline, CDR1 is KGHSH and CDR2 LQKENI. The CDR3 coding sequence is TGTGCCAGCTCTCGCCTTACCGGGACAGGGGTATCACCCCTCCACTTT. It translates to CASSRLTGTGVSPLHF.

This clone was observed a handful of times. This chain joins TRBV6-5 and TRBJ1-5; D may be TRBD1 (6 bases). The length of the CDR3 is 14 residues. V lost 4 bases and J lost 7, with 14 bases in between. The germline gives CDR1 MNHEY, CDR2 SVGAGI. CDR3 in amino acids: CASSSRITGQPQHF. The CDR3 bases are TGTGCCAGCAGTTCACGTATAACAGGGCAGCCCCAGCATTTT.

The chain recombines TRBV2 with TRBJ1-5, with 7 nucleotides matching TRBD1. The germline gives CDR1 SNHLY, CDR2 FYNNEI. V lost 2 bases, J lost 6 bases, and 4 bases stayed unmatched. The CDR3 covers 14 residues. The CDR3 nucleotides read TGTGCCAGCAGTGAACGGACAGGCGCTCAGCCCCAGCATTTT. It yields the protein CASSERTGAQPQHF.

This clone appeared a single time. The CDR3 DNA sequence: TGTGCCAGCAGCTCCCGAGGGACAGGGGGCGAGTTGGAGACCCAGTACTTC. It translates to CASSSRGTGGELETQYF. This chain uses TRBV7-9 with TRBJ2-5; 12 positions match TRBD1. V was pared by 4 bases and J by 5 bases, with 11 bases of the junction left unmatched. Germline loops: CDR1 SEHNR, CDR2 FQNEAQ (reference sequence). The CDR3 runs 17 residues.

The chain employs TRBV4-2 and TRBJ1-1; TRBD1 matches at 8 bases. Losses at the gene ends were 2 bases for V and 1 base for J; bases not matched to a gene: 3. CDR3 size: 15 residues. The germline V gene encodes CDR1 LGHNA and CDR2 YNFKEQ. The CDR3 loop reads CASSQRQGKNTEAFF. The DNA for the CDR3 is TGTGCCAGCAGCCAACGACAGGGGAAGAACACTGAAGCTTTCTTT.